One and the same sample provided the 14 T cell receptor beta chains below, sequenced in a study of cytomegalovirus exposure and HLA in healthy donors. Use of 60 Vbeta and 13 Jbeta primers characterized the PCR. Libraries were prepared by immunoSEQ multiplex PCR; TCRdb keeps only in-frame clonotypes and omits some of them. Of about 190,000 clones in the sample, 60% to 80% were seen once. The specimen sequenced was PBMCs. These receptors were taken from a woman aged 25 to 39 in good health and CMV-seropositive.

This chain joins TRBV6-1 and TRBJ2-5; 12 bases are a match to TRBD2. V lost 4 bases and J lost 4; bases outside the gene matches: 4. This CDR3 is built from 15 residues. Germline CDR1 and CDR2: MNHNS and SASEGT. This chain's CDR3 is CASSVRTSGVETQYF. The CDR3 DNA reads as TGTGCCAGCAGTGTAAGGACTAGCGGGGTAGAGACCCAGTACTTC.

This clone was seen only a few times. The chain employs TRBV6-6 and TRBJ2-3; TRBD1 matches at 8 bases. Looked up from germline, CDR1 is MNHNY and CDR2 is SVGAGI (reference sequence). The junction had 3 bases not matched to a gene; V was cut back by 0 bases and J by 7 bases. This CDR3 contains 14 residues. The CDR3 nucleotides read TGTGCCAGCAGTTACTCGCAGGGGGCAAATACGCAGTATTTT. Protein sequence: CASSYSQGANTQYF.

The chain is built from TRBV7-9 and TRBJ2-1; maybe TRBD2 (6 bases). This CDR3 comprises 15 residues. Trimming removed 6 bases at V and 0 bases at J, with 12 bases between. Germline CDR1 reads SEHNR; CDR2 reads FQNEAQ (reference sequence). The CDR3 reads CASRLRRGSYNEQFF. CDR3 in DNA: TGTGCCAGCAGGTTAAGGCGGGGCTCCTACAATGAGCAGTTCTTC.

This clone was found a few times. The rearrangement joins TRBV5-1 to TRBJ2-7, with 15 bases fitting TRBD2. Unmatched junction bases numbered 2, after V lost 4 bases and J lost 3 bases. CDR3 length: 15 amino acids. CDR1 is SGHRS and CDR2 is YFSETQ in the germline V gene. The CDR3 DNA follows: TGCGCCAGCAGCCCGGGACTAGCGGGAGGCTACGAGCAGTACTTC. Its translation is CASSPGLAGGYEQYF.

This clone was counted a few times. The chain uses TRBV6-5 and TRBJ1-2, with a tentative D call TRBD1 (6 bases). Trimming took off 2 bases at V and 0 bases at J, with 10 bases between the two ends. CDR1 is MNHEY, CDR2 SVGAGI, per germline. The CDR3 is 15 amino acids. This CDR3 is CASSYTGGPNYGYTF. The CDR3 DNA follows: TGTGCCAGCAGTTACACGGGGGGCCCTAACTATGGCTACACCTTC.

The chain combines TRBV19 with TRBJ1-2; TRBD1 matches 7 bases. V was pared by 5 bases and J by 4 bases, with 4 bases of the junction left unmatched. CDR1 and CDR2 from the germline V gene are LNHDA and SQIVND (reference sequence). The CDR3 consists of 13 residues. Here the CDR3 reads CASSLAGGYGYTF. DNA for the CDR3: TGTGCCAGTAGTCTGGCAGGGGGCTATGGCTACACCTTC.

In its sample, this clone was seen once. The V gene is TRBV5-4, the J gene TRBJ2-1, with 8 bases that match TRBD2. V lost 4 bases and J lost 3; bases outside the gene matches: 12. Germline-derived CDR1 and CDR2 are SGHNT and YYREEE (reference sequence). CDR3 length equals 17 residues. CDR3 residues: CASSLSLTSGHYNEQFF. The DNA of the CDR3 is TGTGCCAGCAGCCTATCCCTTACTAGCGGCCACTACAATGAGCAGTTCTTC.

The chain joins TRBV28 to TRBJ2-7, with 13 bases aligning to TRBD2. This CDR3 contains 15 residues. The V and J ends lost 5 bases and 10 bases, in that order; junction bases with no gene match: 11. The germline gives CDR1 MDHEN, CDR2 SYDVKM. CDR3 residues: CASSPPIGLAGAQYF. CDR3 DNA: TGTGCCAGCAGTCCACCAATTGGACTAGCGGGAGCCCAGTACTTC.

Regarding this clone: One end of the junction varies from germline; a read error may be responsible. V is TRBV11-2 and J is TRBJ2-1; TRBD2 agrees at 10 bases. CDR1 and CDR2 from the germline V gene are SGHAT and FQNNGV. This CDR3 has 14 residues. The CDR3 reads CASSLELAGGSPVF. The DNA of the CDR3 is TGTGCCAGCAGCTTAGAATTAGCGGGAGGAAGTCCAGTCTTC.

The chain is built from TRBV19 and TRBJ2-3; 7 positions agree with TRBD2. CDR1 is LNHDA and CDR2 is SQIVND in the germline V gene (reference sequence). Trimming removed 6 bases from V and 2 bases from J; junction bases left unmatched: 5. CDR3 length: 14 amino acids. CDR3 sequence reads: CASSPGGLTDTQYF. CDR3 nucleotide sequence: TGTGCCAGTAGCCCGGGGGGACTCACAGATACGCAGTATTTT.

The J gene is TRBJ2-7, the V gene TRBV28; 9 bases match TRBD1. Germline V gene sequence: CDR1 MDHEN, CDR2 SYDVKM. The CDR3 covers 16 residues. Trimming cost V 3 bases and J 6 bases; bases outside gene matches: 12. The CDR3 reads CASSLVLGQGRGEQYF. The CDR3 DNA is TGTGCCAGCAGTTTGGTTCTGGGACAGGGAAGGGGCGAGCAGTACTTC.

The chain recombines TRBV19 with TRBJ2-3, with 8 bases fitting TRBD2. This CDR3 comprises 14 residues. With V trimmed by 9 bases and J by 4 bases, 9 bases remained unmatched. Germline V gene sequence: CDR1 LNHDA, CDR2 SQIVND (reference sequence). The DNA for the CDR3 is TGTGCCAGCCGGACTAGCAGAATTCCAGATACGCAGTATTTT. Its translation is CASRTSRIPDTQYF. The variable domain in full, completed from reference TRBV19 and TRBJ2-3, reads DGGITQSPKYLFRKEGQNVTLSCEQNLNHDAMYWYRQDPGQGLRLIYYSQIVNDFQKGDIAEGYSVSREKKESFPLTVTSAQKNPTAFYLCASRTSRIPDTQYFGPGTRLTVL.

This clone was observed at least ten times. The gene calls are TRBV6-5 and TRBJ2-7; D is uncertain. The V gene lost 6 bases and the J gene lost 3 bases, with 9 bases spanning the gap. Germline CDR1 and CDR2: MNHEY and SVGAGI. The CDR3 contains 12 residues. This chain's CDR3 is CASRRDNYEQYF. DNA of the CDR3: TGTGCCAGCAGGCGCGATAACTACGAGCAGTACTTC.

The sample holds a few counts of this clone. The chain has TRBV5-1 and TRBJ2-7, with 7 bases fitting TRBD2. Germline V gene sequence: CDR1 SGHRS, CDR2 YFSETQ. The CDR3 is 18 amino acids. V was pared by 0 bases and J by 1 base, with 13 bases of the junction left unmatched. The CDR3 is CASSLGDSSGFVSYEQYF. CDR3 nucleotide sequence: TGCGCCAGCAGCTTGGGGGATTCTAGCGGATTTGTTTCCTACGAGCAGTACTTC.